These 31 T cell receptor beta chains originate from one sample sequenced in a study of CD8+ T cells in alopecia areata. Reverse transcription of extracted RNA yielded cDNA, which provided the sequencing template. Method: immunoSEQ multiplex PCR; TCRdb's copy keeps in-frame clones and lacks some. The data show fewer than 250,000 clones, roughly 57% seen once. The sequences come from CD4+ T cells sorted from blood, collected at week 0. These TCRs come from a human donor with alopecia areata.

The rearrangement links TRBV29-1 to TRBJ1-3; D is perhaps TRBD1 (6 bases). The CDR3 is 14 residues long. The germline V gene has CDR1 SQVTM and CDR2 ANQGSEA. The germline V and J ends were trimmed by 7 bases and 3 bases, with 16 bases remaining between them. The CDR3 DNA reads TGCAGCGCCAAGATACAGGGCTATGGAAACACCATATATTTT. Protein sequence: CSAKIQGYGNTIYF.

The gene calls are TRBV7-8 and TRBJ1-1; a possible D gene is TRBD1 (6 bases). The CDR3 is 15 amino acids. V was trimmed by 3 bases and J by 5 bases, leaving 16 bases between them. In germline, CDR1 is SGHVS, CDR2 FQNEAQ. CDR3 bases: TGTGCCAGCAGCTTTCGTACAGGGAGGGAAACTGAAGCTTTCTTT. Its translation is CASSFRTGRETEAFF.

The rearrangement joins TRBV10-3 to TRBJ2-7; D not certain. The CDR3 totals 13 residues. V was trimmed by 0 bases and J by 6 bases, leaving 9 bases between them. Germline V gene sequence: CDR1 ENHRY, CDR2 SYGVKD. CDR3 residues: CAISESPGGEQYF. The DNA for the CDR3 is TGTGCCATCAGTGAGTCCCCCGGCGGCGAGCAGTACTTC.

The chain has TRBV11-1 and TRBJ2-5, with D tentatively TRBD2 (6 bases). V was cut by 2 bases and J by 5 bases, with 9 bases left in between. The CDR3 runs 13 residues. Germline CDR1 SGHAT, CDR2 FQDESV (reference sequence). CDR3 sequence reads: CASSLRGTETQYF. The CDR3 DNA reads TGTGCCAGCAGCTTACGGGGGACGGAGACCCAGTACTTC.

The sample holds a few counts of this clone. The chain combines TRBV19 with TRBJ1-2; D gene unclear. Trimming stripped 3 bases from V and 2 bases from J, with 13 bases between. The CDR3 consists of 15 residues. CDR1 is LNHDA, CDR2 SQIVND, per germline (reference sequence). DNA for the CDR3: TGTGCCAGTAGTATGGGGAACAGCCAGAACTATGGCTACACCTTC. It specifies CASSMGNSQNYGYTF.

The rearrangement links TRBV5-1 to TRBJ2-3; D is possibly TRBD1 (5 bases). The ends were cut back, 0 bases at V and 3 bases at J, with 5 bases in the middle. This CDR3 is built from 13 residues. Germline values: CDR1 SGHRS, CDR2 YFSETQ. CDR3 protein: CASSLEGTDTQYF. CDR3 sequence (DNA): TGCGCCAGCAGCTTGGAGGGGACAGATACGCAGTATTTT.

The chain employs TRBV29-1 and TRBJ1-2, with a weak D call TRBD1 (5 bases). Germline CDR1 and CDR2: SQVTM and ANQGSEA. The germline V and J ends were trimmed by 7 bases and 6 bases, with 21 bases remaining between them. The CDR3 length is 14 residues. Written as DNA, the CDR3 is TGCAGCGGGGGGAATATTGGGCAGGGAAATGGCTACACCTTC. Translation gives CSGGNIGQGNGYTF.

The DNA of the CDR3 is TGCGCCAGCAGCTTGGCCGAACTGAACACTGAAGCTTTCTTT. It codes for CASSLAELNTEAFF. The chain has TRBV5-1 and TRBJ1-1; D is uncertain. The CDR3 has 14 amino acids. From germline, CDR1 is SGHRS and CDR2 YFSETQ. Trimming left V 0 bases short and J 0 bases short, with 6 bases between.

This chain uses TRBV29-1 with TRBJ2-7; no definite D call. From germline, CDR1 is SQVTM and CDR2 ANQGSEA. The CDR3 extends over 13 amino acids. Trimming shortened V by 4 bases and J by 5 bases, and 15 bases separated the two germline ends. CDR3 sequence (DNA): TGCAGCGTTGTAGGCCGAGTGACGGACGAGCAGTACTTC. Protein: CSVVGRVTDEQYF.

The V call is TRBV5-6, the J call TRBJ2-2, with 8 positions matching TRBD1. V trimming: 4 bases; J trimming: 5 bases; junction bases outside the gene matches: 4. Germline V gives CDR1 SGHDT, CDR2 YYEEEE. The CDR3 is 14 amino acids. CDR3: CASSARGRTGELFF. The CDR3 nucleotides are TGTGCCAGCAGCGCCAGGGGGCGGACCGGGGAGCTGTTTTTT.

The V call is TRBV4-1, the J call TRBJ2-1; 7 positions match TRBD1. The length of the CDR3 is 15 residues. Looked up from germline, CDR1 is MGHRA and CDR2 is YSYEKL. With 6 bases clipped from V and 1 base from J, the junction kept 6 bases outside the gene matches. The CDR3 loop reads CASRPNRGSYNEQFF. The CDR3 DNA follows: TGCGCCAGCAGACCCAACAGGGGTTCCTACAATGAGCAGTTCTTC.

The chain links TRBV5-1 to TRBJ1-2, with a possible D match to TRBD1 (6 bases). The ends were cut back, 0 bases at V and 8 bases at J, with 14 bases in the middle. CDR1 and CDR2 from the germline V gene are SGHRS and YFSETQ. The CDR3 has 14 residues. The CDR3 reads CASSLVGGAPGYTF. In nucleotides, the CDR3 is TGCGCCAGCAGCTTGGTCGGGGGCGCGCCCGGCTACACCTTC.

This clone came up a few times. The chain combines TRBV29-1 with TRBJ2-1; 7 nucleotides align to TRBD2. The CDR3 sequence is 14 residues long. Germline values: CDR1 SQVTM, CDR2 ANQGSEA. V was pared by 4 bases and J by 5 bases, with 8 bases of the junction left unmatched. This CDR3 reads CSVARLAGNNEQFF. The CDR3 nucleotides read TGCAGCGTTGCGCGACTAGCAGGAAACAATGAGCAGTTCTTC.

The sample holds one count of this clone. The rearrangement links TRBV7-9 to TRBJ1-2, with 7 bases that match TRBD1. Germline CDR1 SEHNR, CDR2 FQNEAQ (reference sequence). After removal of 4 bases from V and 4 bases from J, the junction contained 12 bases not matched to a gene. CDR3 size: 16 residues. The CDR3 region has the DNA TGTGCCAGCAGCTCAGGAAAGGGACAGAGCCTCTATGGCTACACCTTC. It codes for CASSSGKGQSLYGYTF.

The chain links TRBV6-5 to TRBJ1-1; D gene unclear. Trimming left V 2 bases short and J 1 base short, with 5 bases between. There are 13 residues in the CDR3. Per germline, CDR1 MNHEY and CDR2 SVGAGI. CDR3 DNA: TGTGCCAGCAGTTACAGGCAGAACACTGAAGCTTTCTTT. This translates into CASSYRQNTEAFF.

This clone came up a few times. The chain employs TRBV25-1 and TRBJ1-2; D remains unclear. V lost 6 bases to trimming and J lost 7 bases, with 18 bases between them. This CDR3 spans 14 amino acids. Germline loops: CDR1 MGHDK, CDR2 SYGVNS. The CDR3 region has the DNA TGTGCCAGCAGGGACCAGACCGTATACGGTGGCTACACCTTC. It specifies CASRDQTVYGGYTF.

This clone has just a few counts. The chain joins TRBV29-1 to TRBJ1-2; D gene unclear. The CDR3 is 13 residues long. The germline V gene encodes CDR1 SQVTM and CDR2 ANQGSEA. Between the trimmed V and J ends, which lost 1 base and 4 bases, there was a span of 10 bases. The chain's CDR3 is CSVEVTRPYGYTF. DNA of the CDR3: TGCAGCGTTGAAGTCACGCGGCCCTATGGCTACACCTTC.

This clone is a singleton in its sample. The chain joins TRBV15 to TRBJ1-1; a weak D match, TRBD1 (5 bases). V was cut by 0 bases and J by 4 bases, with 12 bases left in between. This CDR3 contains 15 residues. Germline V gives CDR1 LNHNV, CDR2 YYDKDF (reference sequence). The CDR3 coding sequence is TGTGCCACCAGCAGAGATCCGGGACGGGGCACTGAAGCTTTCTTT. Translated: CATSRDPGRGTEAFF.

This rearrangement joins TRBV7-9 to TRBJ2-2, with D unresolved. Germline values: CDR1 SEHNR, CDR2 FQNEAQ (reference sequence). Between the trimmed V and J ends, which lost 5 bases and 4 bases, there was a span of 5 bases. This CDR3 has 12 residues. CDR3: CASSPLTGELFF. The CDR3 coding sequence is TGTGCCAGCAGCCCCCTCACCGGGGAGCTGTTTTTT.

J is TRBJ2-7 and V is TRBV14; no definite D call. Germline V CDR1 and CDR2: SGHDN, FVKESK. The CDR3 contains 14 residues. V lost 2 bases, J lost 3 bases, and 11 bases lay in between. DNA of the CDR3: TGTGCCAGCAGCCAATACAGATTATTCTACGAGCAGTACTTC. This gives the protein CASSQYRLFYEQYF.

This chain links TRBV6-1 with TRBJ1-5, with D maybe TRBD1 (6 bases). V gave up 3 bases and J gave up 4 bases, with 19 bases separating them. The CDR3 has 17 residues. CDR1 and CDR2 from the germline V gene are MNHNS and SASEGT. The CDR3 here is CASSDTTGTRKNQPQHF. CDR3 nucleotides: TGTGCCAGCAGTGACACAACCGGGACAAGGAAAAATCAGCCCCAGCATTTT.

The gene calls are TRBV7-2 and TRBJ2-5, with D perhaps matching TRBD1 (6 bases). Germline lookup yields CDR1 SGHTA and CDR2 FQGNSA. The CDR3 sequence is 12 residues long. V was shortened by 2 bases and J by 12 bases, with 13 bases between the two germline ends. The CDR3 DNA is TGTGCCAGCAGCTTATCCGGGGCAGGGGAGTACTTC. Translating it yields CASSLSGAGEYF.

The chain uses TRBV30 and TRBJ1-1, with a weak D call TRBD1 (5 bases). The CDR3 totals 13 residues. Germline assignment: CDR1 GTSNPN and CDR2 SVGIG (reference sequence). Trimming took 5 bases from V and 3 from J, leaving 13 bases between them. The CDR3 DNA reads as TGTGCCTGGGGACGGCGGGGGGACACTGAAGCTTTCTTT. Encoded protein: CAWGRRGDTEAFF.

The V and J genes are TRBV4-1 and TRBJ2-1; D remains unclear. Trimming stripped 4 bases from V and 4 bases from J, with 17 bases between. The germline V gene encodes CDR1 MGHRA and CDR2 YSYEKL. The length of the CDR3 is 16 residues. The CDR3 region is CASSPESARKYNEQFF. CDR3 sequence (DNA): TGCGCCAGCAGCCCCGAGTCTGCCCGAAAGTACAATGAGCAGTTCTTC.

The chain is built from TRBV5-4 and TRBJ1-2, with 12 bases that match TRBD1. The CDR3 is 15 residues long. The V gene end was trimmed by 6 bases and the J gene end by 3 bases; junction bases not matched to a gene: 6. The germline V gene has CDR1 SGHNT and CDR2 YYREEE (reference sequence). CDR3 coding DNA: TGTGCCAGCAAAGGGGGACAGGGGGCAGACTATGGCTACACCTTC. Its protein is CASKGGQGADYGYTF.

This chain uses TRBV27 with TRBJ2-7, with D maybe TRBD2 (5 bases). The CDR3 contains 15 residues. Germline assignment: CDR1 MNHEY and CDR2 SMNVEV (reference sequence). V dropped 0 bases and J dropped 2 bases, with 11 bases sitting between them. For the CDR3, the DNA is TGTGCCAGCAGTTTATCCCCAGCGGATACCTACGAGCAGTACTTC. Encoded protein: CASSLSPADTYEQYF.

The J gene is TRBJ1-5, the V gene TRBV30; D possibly corresponds to TRBD1 (5 bases). V dropped 3 bases and J dropped 1 base, with 22 bases sitting between them. Germline assignment: CDR1 GTSNPN and CDR2 SVGIG (reference sequence). This CDR3 has 18 residues. The CDR3: CAWSASRAGIGSNQPQHF. Here the CDR3 DNA reads TGTGCCTGGAGCGCCTCGAGGGCAGGGATCGGAAGCAATCAGCCCCAGCATTTT.

The chain has TRBV5-4 and TRBJ2-1, with a possible D match to TRBD2 (6 bases). In germline, CDR1 is SGHNT, CDR2 YYREEE (reference sequence). This CDR3 region has 13 residues. The V and J ends lost 5 bases and 7 bases respectively, with 13 bases between them. DNA of the CDR3: TGTGCCAGCAGTCCTGGCGGGGCAAATGAGCAGTTCTTC. The encoded protein is CASSPGGANEQFF.

The V call is TRBV30, the J call TRBJ2-2; D may be TRBD2 (6 bases). Trimming shortened V by 2 bases and J by 5 bases, and 15 bases separated the two germline ends. The CDR3 runs to 15 residues. Germline V lookup: CDR1 GTSNPN, CDR2 SVGIG (reference sequence). For the CDR3, the DNA is TGTGCCTGGAGTCAACGTACGCGGGAAACCGGGGAGCTGTTTTTT. Translating it yields CAWSQRTRETGELFF. Variable domain in full (rest from reference TRBV30 and TRBJ2-2): SQTIHQWPATLVQPVGSPLSLECTVEGTSNPNLYWYRQAAGRGLQLLFYSVGIGQISSEVPQNLSASRPQDRQFILSSKKLLLSDSGFYLCAWSQRTRETGELFFGEGSRLTVL.

The V and J genes are TRBV19 and TRBJ2-1; 14 bases line up with TRBD2. CDR1 is LNHDA and CDR2 is SQIVND in the germline V gene (reference sequence). V was clipped by 4 bases and J by 0 bases; unmatched bases: 8. The CDR3 consists of 19 residues. The CDR3 DNA follows: TGTGCCAGTAGTACGCCAGGGACTAGCGGGAGAGGCTCCTACAATGAGCAGTTCTTC. Its translation is CASSTPGTSGRGSYNEQFF.

The gene calls are TRBV4-2 and TRBJ2-7; 8 bases line up with TRBD1. Germline CDR1 LGHNA, CDR2 YNFKEQ. J lost 3 bases, V lost 1 base, and 5 bases had no gene match. The CDR3 is 15 amino acids. CDR3 in DNA: TGTGCCAGCAGCCAAGCCCCACAGGGGGTCTACGAGCAGTACTTC. Protein sequence: CASSQAPQGVYEQYF.